The next 27 T cell receptor beta chains were all read from a single sample in a study of blood T cell repertoires in COVID-19. Libraries were prepared by immunoSEQ multiplex PCR; TCRdb keeps only in-frame clonotypes and omits some of them. The sample lists some 250,000 clones, roughly 82% occurring once. The sequencing input was peripheral blood. Every receptor here comes from a man aged 80 or over with acute or convalescent COVID-19.

V and J are TRBV18 and TRBJ1-1, with a weak D call TRBD1 (6 bases). Trimming took off 6 bases at V and 4 bases at J, with 21 bases between the two ends. Germline loops: CDR1 KGHSH, CDR2 LQKENI. CDR3 size: 16 residues. CDR3 bases: TGTGCCAGCTCCCCTTCGAGAGGGGGGGCGGCCACTGAAGCTTTCTTT. This sequence encodes CASSPSRGGAATEAFF. Full variable domain (missing parts from reference TRBV18 and TRBJ1-1): NAGVMQNPRHLVRRRGQEARLRCSPMKGHSHVYWYRQLPEEGLKFMVYLQKENIIDESGMPKERFSAEFPKEGPSILRIQQVVRGDSAAYFCASSPSRGGAATEAFFGQGTRLTVV.

The rearrangement uses TRBV6-1 and TRBJ2-6; 9 bases are shared with TRBD1. The CDR3 spans 19 residues. V dropped 0 bases and J dropped 0; count of bases not matched to a gene: 6. Germline V gene sequence: CDR1 MNHNS, CDR2 SASEGT. The chain's CDR3 is CASSEAGTGLSSGANVLTF. CDR3 sequence (DNA): TGTGCCAGCAGTGAAGCTGGGACAGGGTTAAGCTCTGGGGCCAACGTCCTGACTTTC.

This chain connects TRBV11-2 to TRBJ2-7; 7 nucleotides agree with TRBD2. CDR3 length: 15 amino acids. The ends lost 5 bases at V and 4 bases at J; junction bases unmatched: 11. In germline, CDR1 is SGHAT, CDR2 FQNNGV. The DNA of the CDR3 is TGTGCCAGCAGCCCGCGCCCTCCAGCGGGGTACGAGCAGTACTTC. Translated: CASSPRPPAGYEQYF.

V is TRBV18 and J is TRBJ2-2; weak D call: TRBD1 (5 bases). The CDR3 loop spans 14 amino acids. Trimming shortened V by 11 bases and J by 0 bases, and 13 bases separated the two germline ends. The germline gives CDR1 KGHSH, CDR2 LQKENI. CDR3 amino acids: CAGKQASNTGELFF. Written as DNA, the CDR3 is TGTGCCGGGAAACAGGCTTCGAACACCGGGGAGCTGTTTTTT. The whole variable domain, remainder taken from reference TRBV18 and TRBJ2-2, is NAGVMQNPRHLVRRRGQEARLRCSPMKGHSHVYWYRQLPEEGLKFMVYLQKENIIDESGMPKERFSAEFPKEGPSILRIQQVVRGDSAAYFCAGKQASNTGELFFGEGSRLTVL.

The chain joins TRBV19 to TRBJ1-4; 9 nucleotides line up with TRBD1. The CDR3 covers 16 residues. CDR1 and CDR2 (germline): LNHDA, SQIVND (reference sequence). V was pared by 5 bases and J by 0 bases, with 4 bases of the junction left unmatched. CDR3 protein: CASSVGQGPTNEKLFF. The CDR3 DNA is TGTGCCAGTAGTGTGGGACAGGGCCCAACTAATGAAAAACTGTTTTTT.

J is TRBJ1-4 and V is TRBV10-3, with TRBD1 as a possible D gene (6 bases). In germline, CDR1 is ENHRY, CDR2 SYGVKD. V gave up 2 bases and J gave up 5 bases, with 12 bases separating them. The CDR3 is 15 amino acids. In nucleotides, the CDR3 is TGTGCCATCAGTGAGGGACAGATGGGCAATGAAAAACTGTTTTTT. It yields the protein CAISEGQMGNEKLFF.

This clone has just a few counts. The chain employs TRBV28 and TRBJ2-1; perhaps TRBD2 as D (5 bases). Trimming stripped 6 bases from V and 6 bases from J, with 18 bases between. Germline V gene lookup returns CDR1 MDHEN and CDR2 SYDVKM. The length of the CDR3 is 15 residues. CDR3 DNA sequence: TGTGCCAGCAGCCCTAGGACTCTCCCCGGCAATGAGCAGTTCTTC. Translation gives CASSPRTLPGNEQFF.

This chain connects TRBV3-1 (or the pseudogene TRBV3-2) to TRBJ1-2; D might be TRBD1 (5 bases). This CDR3 is 14 amino acids long. Between the trimmed V and J ends, which lost 1 base and 7 bases, there was a span of 13 bases. The germline gives CDR1 LGHDT, CDR2 YNNKEL (reference sequence). The CDR3: CASSQAPGGGGYTF. The CDR3 DNA follows: TGTGCCAGCAGCCAAGCCCCGGGGGGTGGTGGCTACACCTTC.

This clone appeared once. The chain links TRBV5-4 to TRBJ2-3; D not certain. The CDR3 sequence is 13 residues long. V was trimmed by 0 bases and J by 4 bases, leaving 6 bases between them. From germline, CDR1 is SGHNT and CDR2 YYREEE (reference sequence). The DNA for the CDR3 is TGTGCCAGCAGCTTGGCCGGGTCAGATACGCAGTATTTT. Translated, it gives CASSLAGSDTQYF.

The chain is built from TRBV6-1 and TRBJ2-5, with 13 bases aligning to TRBD2. Germline values: CDR1 MNHNS, CDR2 SASEGT. V shed 1 base, J shed 3 bases, and the junction held 11 bases outside the gene matches. The CDR3 runs 19 residues. CDR3 in DNA: TGTGCCAGCAGTGAAGATGCGTGGACTAGCGGGAGATGGAAAGAGACCCAGTACTTC. This translates into CASSEDAWTSGRWKETQYF.

In its sample, this clone was seen a few times. The chain is built from TRBV7-9 and TRBJ2-1; tentative D call: TRBD2 (6 bases). CDR1 SEHNR and CDR2 FQNEAQ come from the germline V gene (reference sequence). V was pared by 5 bases and J by 0 bases, with 14 bases between. The CDR3 spans 16 residues. The CDR3 is CASSPGLSSSYNEQFF. The CDR3 DNA reads as TGTGCCAGCAGCCCGGGACTTTCCAGCTCCTACAATGAGCAGTTCTTC.

The rearrangement links TRBV6-2 or TRBV6-3 to TRBJ1-3; D remains ambiguous. V lost 7 bases and J lost 0, with 10 bases in between. Germline-derived CDR1 and CDR2 are MNHEY and SVGEGT. This CDR3 is 14 amino acids long. CDR3 bases: TGTGCCAGCACCCCTACAGTCTCTGGAAACACCATATATTTT. This encodes CASTPTVSGNTIYF.

The chain links TRBV28 to TRBJ2-2; tentatively, D is TRBD1 (5 bases). Looked up from germline, CDR1 is MDHEN and CDR2 is SYDVKM. This CDR3 comprises 14 residues. V lost 6 bases and J lost 1, with 9 bases in between. CDR3 sequence (DNA): TGTGCCAGCAGAACCGACAGGAACACCGGGGAGCTGTTTTTT. This encodes CASRTDRNTGELFF.

V usage is TRBV6-5 and J usage is TRBJ1-1; perhaps TRBD1 as D (6 bases). The CDR3 loop spans 13 amino acids. Between the trimmed V and J ends, which lost 8 bases and 4 bases, there was a span of 14 bases. Germline CDR1 reads MNHEY; CDR2 reads SVGAGI. The CDR3 nucleotides read TGTGCCAGCGGGCGCAGGGGTTTCACTGAAGCTTTCTTT. It yields the protein CASGRRGFTEAFF.

Details on this clone: Distinct nucleotide sequences in the sample also encode this CDR3. The genes are TRBV5-1 and TRBJ2-6; D not resolved. The V gene's germline CDR1 is SGHRS and CDR2 YFSETQ. The CDR3 contains 15 residues. Trimming took 1 base from V and 0 from J, leaving 5 bases between them. The DNA for the CDR3 is TGCGCCAGCAGCTTGTCCCTCTCTGGGGCCAACGTCCTGACTTTC. This encodes CASSLSLSGANVLTF.

This clone came up once. The genes are TRBV5-1 and TRBJ2-1; weak D call: TRBD1 (6 bases). Looked up from germline, CDR1 is SGHRS and CDR2 is YFSETQ. Trimming removed 1 base at V and 2 bases at J, with 10 bases between. The CDR3 length is 15 residues. CDR3 residues: CASSLTGITYNEQFF. In DNA, the CDR3 is TGCGCCAGCAGCTTGACAGGGATAACCTACAATGAGCAGTTCTTC.

The chain links TRBV19 to TRBJ2-4; 12 bases match TRBD2. Germline V gives CDR1 LNHDA, CDR2 SQIVND (reference sequence). The CDR3 contains 17 residues. Losses at the gene ends were 7 bases for V and 5 bases for J; bases not matched to a gene: 12. As DNA, the CDR3 is TGTGCCAGTAAAGGCCCTAGCGGGAGGGTGGGCGAAAACATTCAGTACTTC. It codes for CASKGPSGRVGENIQYF.

The chain is built from TRBV24-1 and TRBJ1-2, with D possibly TRBD1 on 6 matching bases. Per germline, CDR1 KGHDR and CDR2 SFDVKD. V lost 1 base and J lost 4, with 9 bases in between. The CDR3 sequence is 14 residues long. In nucleotides, the CDR3 is TGTGCCACCAGTGATTTAAGGACAGTCTATGGCTACACCTTC. Encoded protein: CATSDLRTVYGYTF.

The chain links TRBV3-1 (or the pseudogene TRBV3-2) to TRBJ2-7, with a weak D call TRBD2 (6 bases). This CDR3 comprises 16 residues. The germline V gene encodes CDR1 LGHDT and CDR2 YNNKEL (reference sequence). V was clipped by 0 bases and J by 6 bases, with 18 bases between them. The CDR3 here is CASSQDRGKQGSEQYF. CDR3 coding DNA: TGTGCCAGCAGCCAAGATCGGGGGAAGCAGGGATCCGAGCAGTACTTC.

The V and J genes are TRBV7-9 and TRBJ2-3, with 11 bases identical to TRBD2. Germline loops: CDR1 SEHNR, CDR2 FQNEAQ (reference sequence). The ends lost 7 bases at V and 1 base at J; junction bases unmatched: 1. The CDR3 is 14 amino acids. CDR3 nucleotide sequence: TGTGCCAGCAAACTAGCGGGAGGCACAGATACGCAGTATTTT. Amino acid sequence: CASKLAGGTDTQYF. Full variable domain (missing parts from reference TRBV7-9 and TRBJ2-3): DTGVSQNPRHKITKRGQNVTFRCDPISEHNRLYWYRQTLGQGPEFLTYFQNEAQLEKSRLLSDRFSAERPKGSFSTLEIQRTEQGDSAMYLCASKLAGGTDTQYFGPGTRLTVL.

The CDR3 DNA sequence: TGTGCCATCAGTCGCGGGACAGGAGGGATCACTGAAGCTTTCTTT. It is translated as CAISRGTGGITEAFF. This chain connects TRBV10-3 to TRBJ1-1; 8 bases are shared with TRBD1. J was trimmed by 4 bases and V by 5 bases; bases with no gene match: 9. The CDR3 extends over 15 amino acids. Per germline, CDR1 ENHRY and CDR2 SYGVKD.

The chain has TRBV27 and TRBJ1-5; 7 bases agree with TRBD1. With V trimmed by 3 bases and J by 7 bases, 18 bases remained unmatched. CDR3 size: 18 residues. In germline, CDR1 is MNHEY, CDR2 SMNVEV (reference sequence). Here the CDR3 DNA reads TGTGCCAGCAGTTTGAGAAACCCCTCGACAGGGATTGGCCAGCCCCAGCATTTT. This codes for CASSLRNPSTGIGQPQHF.

The rearrangement joins TRBV21-1 to TRBJ2-7; TRBD2, the table's D call, lacks a check against the DNA. TRBV21-1 is labeled a pseudogene. The CDR3 spans 15 residues. The CDR3, as DNA: TGTGCCAGCAGCAAAGTGGCGCCTAGCTCCTACGAGCAGTACTTC. Translation: CASSKVAPSSYEQYF.

The rearrangement joins TRBV7-2 to TRBJ1-4, with D perhaps TRBD1 (5 bases). CDR1 and CDR2 from the germline V gene are SGHTA and FQGNSA. This CDR3 contains 14 residues. Between the trimmed V and J ends, which lost 5 bases and 8 bases, there was a span of 15 bases. The CDR3 nucleotides read TGTGCCAGCAGCCAAGGGGTCCTAGGGGAAAAACTGTTTTTT. Protein product: CASSQGVLGEKLFF. Variable domain in full (rest from reference TRBV7-2 and TRBJ1-4): GAGVSQSPSNKVTEKGKDVELRCDPISGHTALYWYRQSLGQGLEFLIYFQGNSAPDKSGLPSDRFSAERTGGSVSTLTIQRTQQEDSAVYLCASSQGVLGEKLFFGSGTQLSVL.

CDR3 region: CATSQGRGAEAFF. The CDR3 nucleotides read TGTGCCACCAGCCAGGGCAGGGGGGCTGAAGCTTTCTTT. This chain links TRBV15 with TRBJ1-1; TRBD1 matches at 7 bases. V lost 5 bases, J lost 6 bases, and 6 bases stayed unmatched. CDR1 and CDR2 from the germline V gene are LNHNV and YYDKDF (reference sequence). The CDR3 is 13 residues long.

The chain has TRBV18 and TRBJ2-1; TRBD2 agrees at 8 bases. J was trimmed by 8 bases and V by 4 bases; bases with no gene match: 13. Per the germline V gene, CDR1 is KGHSH and CDR2 is LQKENI. This CDR3 comprises 16 residues. CDR3 sequence reads: CASSREIAGLTDEQFF. The CDR3 DNA sequence: TGTGCCAGCTCACGAGAGATAGCGGGATTAACGGATGAGCAGTTCTTC. Together with reference TRBV18 and TRBJ2-1, the CDR3 gives the full variable domain: NAGVMQNPRHLVRRRGQEARLRCSPMKGHSHVYWYRQLPEEGLKFMVYLQKENIIDESGMPKERFSAEFPKEGPSILRIQQVVRGDSAAYFCASSREIAGLTDEQFFGPGTRLTVL.

This clone was observed a single time. V gene TRBV20-1 combines with J gene TRBJ1-1; D is perhaps TRBD1 (6 bases). The germline gives CDR1 DFQATT, CDR2 SNEGSKA (reference sequence). V was cut by 3 bases and J by 5 bases, with 7 bases left in between. The CDR3 spans 11 residues. The CDR3 DNA reads TGCAGTGCTAGCCAGGGGACTGAAGCTTTCTTT. The encoded protein is CSASQGTEAFF.